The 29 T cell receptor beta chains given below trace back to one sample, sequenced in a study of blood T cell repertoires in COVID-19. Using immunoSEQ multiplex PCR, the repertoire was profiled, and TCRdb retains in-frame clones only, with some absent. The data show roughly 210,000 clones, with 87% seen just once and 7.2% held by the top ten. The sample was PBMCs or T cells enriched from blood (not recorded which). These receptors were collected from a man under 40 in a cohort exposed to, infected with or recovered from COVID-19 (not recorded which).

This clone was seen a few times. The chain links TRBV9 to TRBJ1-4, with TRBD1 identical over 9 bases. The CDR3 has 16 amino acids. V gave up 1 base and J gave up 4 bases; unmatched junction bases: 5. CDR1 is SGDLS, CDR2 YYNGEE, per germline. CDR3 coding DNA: TGTGCCAGCAGCGTACCCTTGACAGGGGGTAATGAAAAACTGTTTTTT. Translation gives CASSVPLTGGNEKLFF.

The CDR3 region has the DNA TGTGCCAGTAGTTCGACTAGCGTTAGGGTAAATGAGCAGTTCTTC. This gives the protein CASSSTSVRVNEQFF. The rearrangement uses TRBV19 and TRBJ2-1, with TRBD2 matching 8 bases. The CDR3 runs to 15 residues. The V gene end was trimmed by 5 bases and the J gene end by 7 bases; junction bases not matched to a gene: 10. Germline CDR1 LNHDA, CDR2 SQIVND (reference sequence).

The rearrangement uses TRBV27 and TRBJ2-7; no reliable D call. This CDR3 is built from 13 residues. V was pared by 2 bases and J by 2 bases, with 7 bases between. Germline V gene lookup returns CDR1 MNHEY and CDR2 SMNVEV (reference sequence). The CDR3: CASSLTPPYEQYF. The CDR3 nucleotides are TGTGCCAGCAGTTTAACACCGCCCTACGAGCAGTACTTC.

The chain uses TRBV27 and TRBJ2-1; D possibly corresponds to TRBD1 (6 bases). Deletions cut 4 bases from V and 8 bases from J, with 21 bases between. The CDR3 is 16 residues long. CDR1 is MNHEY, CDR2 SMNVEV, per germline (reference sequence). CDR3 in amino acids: CASSSPGQRSADEQFF. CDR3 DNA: TGTGCCAGCAGTTCGCCGGGACAACGATCGGCCGATGAGCAGTTCTTC.

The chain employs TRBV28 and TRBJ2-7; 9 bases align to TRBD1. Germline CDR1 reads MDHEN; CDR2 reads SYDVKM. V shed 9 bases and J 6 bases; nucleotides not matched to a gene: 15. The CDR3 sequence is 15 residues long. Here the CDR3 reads CASYTPLGQGSEQYF. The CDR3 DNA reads TGTGCCAGTTATACCCCGTTGGGACAGGGATCCGAGCAGTACTTC.

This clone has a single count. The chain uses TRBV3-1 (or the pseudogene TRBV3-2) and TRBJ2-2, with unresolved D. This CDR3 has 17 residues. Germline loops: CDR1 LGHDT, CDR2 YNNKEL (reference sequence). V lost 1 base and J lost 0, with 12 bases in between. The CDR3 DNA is TGTGCCAGCAGCCAAGTAATGAAGAGAACGAACACCGGGGAGCTGTTTTTT. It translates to CASSQVMKRTNTGELFF.

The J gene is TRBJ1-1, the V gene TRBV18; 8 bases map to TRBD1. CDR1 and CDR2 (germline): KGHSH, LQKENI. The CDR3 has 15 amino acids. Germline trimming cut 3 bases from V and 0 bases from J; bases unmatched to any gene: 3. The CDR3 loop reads CASSPGQGVNTEAFF. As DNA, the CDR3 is TGTGCCAGCTCACCCGGACAGGGTGTGAACACTGAAGCTTTCTTT.

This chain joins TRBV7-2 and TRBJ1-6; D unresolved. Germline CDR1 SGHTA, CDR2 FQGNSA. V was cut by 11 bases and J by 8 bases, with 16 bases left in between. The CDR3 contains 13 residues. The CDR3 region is CASRISLYSPLHF. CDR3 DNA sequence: TGTGCCTCCAGGATATCTTTATATTCACCCCTCCACTTT. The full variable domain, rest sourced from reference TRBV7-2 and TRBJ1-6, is GAGVSQSPSNKVTEKGKDVELRCDPISGHTALYWYRQSLGQGLEFLIYFQGNSAPDKSGLPSDRFSAERTGGSVSTLTIQRTQQEDSAVYLCASRISLYSPLHFGNGTRLTVT.

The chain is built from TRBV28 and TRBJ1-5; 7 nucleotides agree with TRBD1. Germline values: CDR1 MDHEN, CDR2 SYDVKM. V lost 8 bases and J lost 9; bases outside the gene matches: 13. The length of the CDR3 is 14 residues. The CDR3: CASYPGTASWPQHF. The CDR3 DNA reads TGTGCCAGCTACCCGGGGACAGCCTCTTGGCCCCAGCATTTT.

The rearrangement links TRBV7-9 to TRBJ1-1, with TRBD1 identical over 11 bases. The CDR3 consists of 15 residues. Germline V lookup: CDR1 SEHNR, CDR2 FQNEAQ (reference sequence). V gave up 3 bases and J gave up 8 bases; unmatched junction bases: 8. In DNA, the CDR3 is TGTGCCAGCAGCTTCGGACAGGGGGCGTTGACGGAAGCTTTCTTT. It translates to CASSFGQGALTEAFF.

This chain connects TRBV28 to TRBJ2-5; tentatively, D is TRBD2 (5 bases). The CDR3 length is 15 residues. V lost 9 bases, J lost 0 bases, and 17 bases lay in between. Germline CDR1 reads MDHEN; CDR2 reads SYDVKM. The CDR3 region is CASSLFKGDQETQYF. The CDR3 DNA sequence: TGTGCCAGTAGTCTCTTTAAGGGAGACCAAGAGACCCAGTACTTC.

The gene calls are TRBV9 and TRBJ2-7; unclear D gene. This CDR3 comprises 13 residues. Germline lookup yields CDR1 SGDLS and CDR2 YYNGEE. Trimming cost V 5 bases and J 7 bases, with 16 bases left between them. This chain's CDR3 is CASSETMKTEQYF. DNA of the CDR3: TGTGCCAGCAGTGAAACTATGAAAACTGAGCAGTACTTC.

CDR3 sequence: CASSSPYSSEVYNEQFF. The CDR3 DNA reads as TGTGCCAGCAGTTCCCCTTATTCTAGCGAGGTTTACAATGAGCAGTTCTTC. This chain connects TRBV27 to TRBJ2-1; possible D gene TRBD2, 6 bases. Trimming shortened V by 4 bases and J by 4 bases, and 20 bases separated the two germline ends. The CDR3 loop spans 17 amino acids. From germline, CDR1 is MNHEY and CDR2 SMNVEV (reference sequence).

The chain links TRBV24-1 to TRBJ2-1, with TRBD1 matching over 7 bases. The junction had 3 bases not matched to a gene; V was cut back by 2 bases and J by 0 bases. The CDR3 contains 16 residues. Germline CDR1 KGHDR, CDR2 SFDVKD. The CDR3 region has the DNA TGTGCCACCAGTGATTCGACAGGGCACTCCTACAATGAGCAGTTCTTC. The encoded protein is CATSDSTGHSYNEQFF.

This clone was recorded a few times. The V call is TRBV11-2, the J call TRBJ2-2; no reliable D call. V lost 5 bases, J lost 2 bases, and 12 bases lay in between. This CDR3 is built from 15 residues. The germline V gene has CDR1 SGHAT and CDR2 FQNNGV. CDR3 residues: CASSETPQNTGELFF. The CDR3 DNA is TGTGCCAGCAGCGAAACACCTCAAAACACCGGGGAGCTGTTTTTT.

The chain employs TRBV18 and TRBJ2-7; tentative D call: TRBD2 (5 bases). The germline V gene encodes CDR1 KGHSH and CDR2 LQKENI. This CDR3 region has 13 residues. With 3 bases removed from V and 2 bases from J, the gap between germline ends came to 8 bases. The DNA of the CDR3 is TGTGCCAGCTCACCGAAGGAGGCCTACGAGCAGTACTTC. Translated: CASSPKEAYEQYF. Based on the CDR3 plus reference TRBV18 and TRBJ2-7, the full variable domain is NAGVMQNPRHLVRRRGQEARLRCSPMKGHSHVYWYRQLPEEGLKFMVYLQKENIIDESGMPKERFSAEFPKEGPSILRIQQVVRGDSAAYFCASSPKEAYEQYFGPGTRLTVT.

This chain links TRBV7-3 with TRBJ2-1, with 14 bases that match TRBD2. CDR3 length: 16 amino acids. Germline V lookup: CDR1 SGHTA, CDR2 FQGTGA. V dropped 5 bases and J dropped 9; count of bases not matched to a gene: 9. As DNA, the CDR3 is TGTGCCAGCAGCCGAGACGGGACTAGCGGGAGAGCTGAGCAGTTCTTC. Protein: CASSRDGTSGRAEQFF.

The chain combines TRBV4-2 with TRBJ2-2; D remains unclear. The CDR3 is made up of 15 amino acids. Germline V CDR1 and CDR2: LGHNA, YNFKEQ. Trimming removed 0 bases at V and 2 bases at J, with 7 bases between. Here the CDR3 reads CASSQDSVNTGELFF. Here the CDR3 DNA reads TGTGCCAGCAGCCAAGACTCAGTTAACACCGGGGAGCTGTTTTTT.

The DNA for the CDR3 is TGTGCCAGCAGTGATGGTGACAGGGACCCCAATGAGCAGTTCTTC. Encoded protein: CASSDGDRDPNEQFF. The chain uses TRBV6-1 and TRBJ2-1; 7 positions match TRBD1. The V gene end was trimmed by 3 bases and the J gene end by 6 bases; junction bases not matched to a gene: 8. The CDR3 covers 15 residues. Germline loops: CDR1 MNHNS, CDR2 SASEGT.

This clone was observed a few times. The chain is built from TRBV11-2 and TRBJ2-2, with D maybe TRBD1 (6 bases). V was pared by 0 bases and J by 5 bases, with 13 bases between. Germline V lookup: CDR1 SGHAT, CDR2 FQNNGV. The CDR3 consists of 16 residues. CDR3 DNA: TGTGCCAGCAGCTTAGATCACAGGGTAGGAACCGGGGAGCTGTTTTTT. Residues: CASSLDHRVGTGELFF.

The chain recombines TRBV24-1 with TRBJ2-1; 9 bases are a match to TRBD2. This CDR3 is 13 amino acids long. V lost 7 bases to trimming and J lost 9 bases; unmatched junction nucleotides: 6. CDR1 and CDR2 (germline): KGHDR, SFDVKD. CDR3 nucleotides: TGTGCCACCAGAAGATCAGCGGGAGGTGAGCAGTTCTTC. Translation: CATRRSAGGEQFF.

CDR3 protein: CASSSGGLGYTDTQYF. The CDR3 DNA follows: TGTGCCAGCAGCTCCGGGGGACTGGGATACACAGATACGCAGTATTTT. This chain links TRBV6-2 or TRBV6-3 with TRBJ2-3, with D possibly TRBD2 on 6 matching bases. Germline V gene lookup returns CDR1 MNHEY and CDR2 SVGEGT. The length of the CDR3 is 16 residues. V was clipped by 6 bases and J by 2 bases, with 18 bases between them.

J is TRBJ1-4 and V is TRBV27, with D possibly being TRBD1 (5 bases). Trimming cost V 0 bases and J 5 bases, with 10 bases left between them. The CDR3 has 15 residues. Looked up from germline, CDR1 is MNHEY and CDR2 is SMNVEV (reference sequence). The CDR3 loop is CASSLSNRQNEKLFF. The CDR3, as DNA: TGTGCCAGCAGTTTATCGAACAGGCAGAATGAAAAACTGTTTTTT.

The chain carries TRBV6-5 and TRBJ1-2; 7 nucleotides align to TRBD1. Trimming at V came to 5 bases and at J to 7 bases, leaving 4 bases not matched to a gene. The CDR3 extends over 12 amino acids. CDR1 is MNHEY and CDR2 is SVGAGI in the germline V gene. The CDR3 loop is CASSRDRVGYTF. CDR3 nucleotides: TGTGCCAGCAGTCGAGACAGGGTTGGCTACACCTTC.

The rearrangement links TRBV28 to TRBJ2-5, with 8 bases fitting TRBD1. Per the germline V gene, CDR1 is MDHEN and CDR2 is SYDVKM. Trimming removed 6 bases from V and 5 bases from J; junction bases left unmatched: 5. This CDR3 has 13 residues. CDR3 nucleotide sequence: TGTGCCAGCAGCCCAGGGGGCGAGGAGACCCAGTACTTC. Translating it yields CASSPGGEETQYF.

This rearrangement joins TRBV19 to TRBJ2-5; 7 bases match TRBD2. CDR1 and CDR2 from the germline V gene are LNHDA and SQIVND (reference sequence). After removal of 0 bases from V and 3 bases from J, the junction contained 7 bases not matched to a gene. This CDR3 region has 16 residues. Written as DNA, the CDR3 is TGTGCCAGTAGTATAGATTTCAGCGGGATAAAAGAGACCCAGTACTTC. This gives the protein CASSIDFSGIKETQYF.

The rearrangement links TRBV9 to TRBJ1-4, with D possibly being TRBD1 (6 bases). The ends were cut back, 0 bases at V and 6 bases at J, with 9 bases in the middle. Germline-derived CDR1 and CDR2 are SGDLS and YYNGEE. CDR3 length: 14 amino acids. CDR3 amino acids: CASSVAQGDEKLFF. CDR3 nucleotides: TGTGCCAGCAGCGTAGCACAGGGCGATGAAAAACTGTTTTTT.

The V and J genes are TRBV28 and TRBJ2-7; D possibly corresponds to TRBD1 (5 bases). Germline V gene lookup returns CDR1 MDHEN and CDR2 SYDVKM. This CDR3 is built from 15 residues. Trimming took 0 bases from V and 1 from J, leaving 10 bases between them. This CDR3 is CASSLWRQRSYEQYF. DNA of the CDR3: TGTGCCAGCAGTTTATGGAGACAGAGATCCTACGAGCAGTACTTC.

The CDR3 reads CASSQEWRRESGTGELFF. For the CDR3, the DNA is TGCGCCAGCAGCCAAGAGTGGAGGCGGGAGTCGGGTACCGGGGAGCTGTTTTTT. The V and J genes are TRBV4-3 and TRBJ2-2; 7 bases line up with TRBD2. CDR3 length: 18 amino acids. Germline trimming cut 0 bases from V and 5 bases from J; bases unmatched to any gene: 12. Looked up from germline, CDR1 is LGHNA and CDR2 is YSLEER.